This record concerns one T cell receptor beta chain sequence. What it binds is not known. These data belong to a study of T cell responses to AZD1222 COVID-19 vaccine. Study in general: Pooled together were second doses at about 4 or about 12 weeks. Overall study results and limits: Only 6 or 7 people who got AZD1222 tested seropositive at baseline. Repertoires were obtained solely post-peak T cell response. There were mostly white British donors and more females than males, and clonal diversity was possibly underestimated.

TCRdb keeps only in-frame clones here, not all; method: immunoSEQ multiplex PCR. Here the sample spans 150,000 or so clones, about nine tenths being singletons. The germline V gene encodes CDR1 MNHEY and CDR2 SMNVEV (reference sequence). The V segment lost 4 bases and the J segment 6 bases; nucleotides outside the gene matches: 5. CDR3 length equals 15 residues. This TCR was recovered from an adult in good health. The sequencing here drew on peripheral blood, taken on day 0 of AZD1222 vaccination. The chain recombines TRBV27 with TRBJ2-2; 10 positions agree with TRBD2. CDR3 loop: CASSSSGGVSGELFF. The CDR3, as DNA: TGTGCCAGCAGTTCGAGCGGGGGGGTATCCGGGGAGCTGTTTTTT.